The present T cell receptor beta chain was sequenced within a study of response to subunit inactivated influenza vaccine. This clonotype was counted a few times. TCRdb redid the calling of the RT-PCR reads with MiXCR, one entry per CDR3 protein. Of around 520,000 distinct CDR3 sequences in the sample, over 25% were seen once. CDR1 SGHTA and CDR2 FQGNSA come from the germline V gene. V was shortened by 5 bases and J by 6 bases, with 12 bases between the two germline ends. The CDR3 runs 13 residues. The receptor comes from a man aged 50 to 59 who received an inactivated influenza vaccine. The source was CD4+ T cells sorted from PBMCs, collected roughly 5 days after vaccination. The chain couples TRBV7-2 to TRBJ2-3, with a weak D call TRBD2 (5 bases). CDR3 sequence (DNA): TGTGCCAGCAGCAACCCCTCTAGCGATACGCAGTATTTT. Protein sequence: CASSNPSSDTQYF.